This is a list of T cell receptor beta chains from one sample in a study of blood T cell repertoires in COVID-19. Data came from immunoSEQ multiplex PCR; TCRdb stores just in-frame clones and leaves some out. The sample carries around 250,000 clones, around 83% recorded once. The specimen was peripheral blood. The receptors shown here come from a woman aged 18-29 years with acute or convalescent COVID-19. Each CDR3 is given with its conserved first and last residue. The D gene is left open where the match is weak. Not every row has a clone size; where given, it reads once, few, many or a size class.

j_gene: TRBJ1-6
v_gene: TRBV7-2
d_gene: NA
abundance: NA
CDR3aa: CASSYDRTSPLHF
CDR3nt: TGTGCCAGCAGCTACGACAGAACCTCACCCCTCCACTTT

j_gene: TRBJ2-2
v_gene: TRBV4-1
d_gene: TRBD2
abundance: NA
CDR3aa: CASSWSGTSDPGELFF
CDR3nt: TGCGCCAGCAGCTGGTCCGGGACTAGCGATCCCGGGGAGCTGTTTTTT

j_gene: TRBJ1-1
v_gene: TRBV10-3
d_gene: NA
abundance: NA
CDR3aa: CAISENMNTEAFF
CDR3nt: TGTGCCATCAGTGAAAACATGAACACTGAAGCTTTCTTT

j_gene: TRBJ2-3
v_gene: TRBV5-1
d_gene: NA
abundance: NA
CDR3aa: CASSLARQRFTDTQYF
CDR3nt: TGCGCCAGCAGCTTGGCTCGGCAGCGCTTCACAGATACGCAGTATTTT

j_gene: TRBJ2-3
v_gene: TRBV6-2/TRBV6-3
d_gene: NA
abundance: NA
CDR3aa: CASSQGAGGHLSDTQYF
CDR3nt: TGTGCCAGCAGCCAAGGGGCCGGGGGGCATTTGTCAGATACGCAGTATTTT

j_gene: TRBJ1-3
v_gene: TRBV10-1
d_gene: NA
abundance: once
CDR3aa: CASSRGSLSSGNTIYF
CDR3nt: TGCGCCAGTAGCCGGGGGTCTCTTTCCTCTGGAAACACCATATATTTT

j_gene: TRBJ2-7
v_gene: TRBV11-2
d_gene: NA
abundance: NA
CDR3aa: CASGEIRGWYEQYF
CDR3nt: TGTGCCAGCGGCGAGATTCGGGGGTGGTACGAGCAGTACTTC

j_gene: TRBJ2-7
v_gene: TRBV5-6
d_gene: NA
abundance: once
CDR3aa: CASSFVNYEQYF
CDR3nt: TGTGCCAGCAGCTTTGTCAACTACGAGCAGTACTTC

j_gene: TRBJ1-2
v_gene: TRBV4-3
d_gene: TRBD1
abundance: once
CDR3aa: CASSQTRQGAPYYGYTF
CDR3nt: TGCGCCAGCAGCCAGACGAGGCAGGGGGCTCCCTACTATGGCTACACCTTC

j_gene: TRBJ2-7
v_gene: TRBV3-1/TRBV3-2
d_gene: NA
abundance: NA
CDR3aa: CASSRGEVVSYEQYF
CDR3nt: TGTGCCAGCAGCCGGGGGGAGGTGGTTTCCTACGAGCAGTACTTC

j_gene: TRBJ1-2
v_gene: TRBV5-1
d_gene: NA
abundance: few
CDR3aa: CASSSGVPDYGYTF
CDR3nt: TGCGCCAGCAGTTCGGGGGTGCCTGACTATGGCTACACCTTC

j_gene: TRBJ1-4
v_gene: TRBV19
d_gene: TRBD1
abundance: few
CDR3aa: CASSLIGQVQVGQLFF
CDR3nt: TGTGCCAGTAGCTTAATAGGACAGGTCCAAGTGGGTCAACTGTTTTTT

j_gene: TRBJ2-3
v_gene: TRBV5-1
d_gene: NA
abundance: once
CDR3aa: CASSLAADTQYF
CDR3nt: TGCGCCAGCAGCTTGGCCGCAGATACGCAGTATTTT

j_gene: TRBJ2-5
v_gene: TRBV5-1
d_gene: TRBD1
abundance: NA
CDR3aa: CASSLPRDRGLQETQYF
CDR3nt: TGCGCCAGCAGCTTGCCAAGGGACAGGGGATTACAAGAGACCCAGTACTTC

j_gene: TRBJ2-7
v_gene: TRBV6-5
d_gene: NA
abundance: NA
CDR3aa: CASSYSTSEQYF
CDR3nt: TGTGCCAGCAGTTACTCGACTAGCGAGCAGTACTTC

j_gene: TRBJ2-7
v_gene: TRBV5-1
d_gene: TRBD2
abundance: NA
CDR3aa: CASSGGGLAGAREQYF
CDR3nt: TGCGCCAGCAGCGGCGGCGGCCTAGCGGGGGCCAGGGAGCAGTACTTC

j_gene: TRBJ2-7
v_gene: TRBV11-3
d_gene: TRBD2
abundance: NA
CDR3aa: CASSLLLAGAEQYF
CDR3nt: TGTGCCAGCAGCTTGTTACTAGCGGGAGCCGAGCAGTACTTC

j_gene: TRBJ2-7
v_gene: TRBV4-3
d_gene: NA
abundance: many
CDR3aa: CASSQDSTSYEQYF
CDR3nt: TGCGCCAGCAGCCAGGACAGTACCTCCTACGAGCAGTACTTC

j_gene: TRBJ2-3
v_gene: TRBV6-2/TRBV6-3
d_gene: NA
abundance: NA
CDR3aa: CASSFPGVRTDTQYF
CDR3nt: TGTGCCAGCAGTTTTCCCGGGGTTAGGACAGATACGCAGTATTTT

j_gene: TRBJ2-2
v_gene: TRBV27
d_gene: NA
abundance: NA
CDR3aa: CASSSSNTGELFF
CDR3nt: NA

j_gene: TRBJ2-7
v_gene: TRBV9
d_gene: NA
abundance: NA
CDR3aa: CASSANQGNEQYF
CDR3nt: TGTGCCAGCAGCGCGAACCAGGGGAACGAGCAGTACTTC

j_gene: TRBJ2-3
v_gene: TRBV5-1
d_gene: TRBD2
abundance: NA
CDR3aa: CASSLSGGRVSDTQYF
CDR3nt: TGCGCCAGCAGCTTGTCGGGCGGGAGAGTATCAGATACGCAGTATTTT

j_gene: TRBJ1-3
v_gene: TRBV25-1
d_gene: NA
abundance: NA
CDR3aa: CASSEGLYSGNTIYF
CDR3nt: TGTGCCAGCAGTGAAGGACTGTACTCTGGAAACACCATATATTTT

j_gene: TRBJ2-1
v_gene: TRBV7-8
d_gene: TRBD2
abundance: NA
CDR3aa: CASSPAFPLAGGERGDEQFF
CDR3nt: TGTGCCAGCAGCCCCGCCTTTCCACTAGCGGGAGGAGAGAGGGGCGATGAGCAGTTCTTC

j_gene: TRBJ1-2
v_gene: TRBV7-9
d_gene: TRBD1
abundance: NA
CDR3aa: CASSLGDRAGGYTF
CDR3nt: TGTGCCAGCAGCTTAGGGGACAGGGCGGGAGGCTACACCTTC

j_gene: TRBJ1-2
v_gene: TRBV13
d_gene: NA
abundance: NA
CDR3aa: CASSSGRGLDYGYTF
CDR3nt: TGTGCCAGCAGCTCTGGTCGGGGGTTGGACTATGGCTACACCTTC

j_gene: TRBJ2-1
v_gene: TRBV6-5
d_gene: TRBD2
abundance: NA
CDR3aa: CASTKREGPYNEQFF
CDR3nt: TGTGCCAGCACCAAGCGGGAGGGCCCCTACAATGAGCAGTTCTTC

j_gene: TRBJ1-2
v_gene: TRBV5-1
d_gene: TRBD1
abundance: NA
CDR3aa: CASSYKMDRAFNYGYTF
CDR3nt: TGCGCCAGCAGCTACAAAATGGACAGGGCTTTTAACTATGGCTACACCTTC

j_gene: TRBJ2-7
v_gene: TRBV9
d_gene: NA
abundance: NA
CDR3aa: CASSTSADPYEQYF
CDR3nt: TGTGCCAGCAGCACCAGCGCAGATCCCTACGAGCAGTACTTC

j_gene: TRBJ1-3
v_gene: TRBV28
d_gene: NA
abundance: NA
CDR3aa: CASSLFSGGNTIYF
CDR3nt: TGTGCCAGCAGTTTATTCTCAGGGGGAAACACCATATATTTT

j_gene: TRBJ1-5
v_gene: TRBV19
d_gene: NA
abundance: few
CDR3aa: CASNAPPRGDQPQHF
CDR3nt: TGTGCCAGTAATGCACCCCCCAGGGGAGATCAGCCCCAGCATTTT

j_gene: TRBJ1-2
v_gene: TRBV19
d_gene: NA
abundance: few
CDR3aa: CASSERRLQGYTF
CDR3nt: TGTGCCAGTAGTGAACGCCGTCTCCAGGGCTACACCTTC

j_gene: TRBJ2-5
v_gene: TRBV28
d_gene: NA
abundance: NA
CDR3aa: CASSQAGTVDQETQYF
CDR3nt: TGTGCCAGCAGTCAGGCCGGAACAGTGGATCAAGAGACCCAGTACTTC

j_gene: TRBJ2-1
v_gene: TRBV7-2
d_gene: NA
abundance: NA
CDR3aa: CASSLDWASAYNEQFF
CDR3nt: TGTGCCAGCAGCTTAGATTGGGCTAGCGCCTACAATGAGCAGTTCTTC

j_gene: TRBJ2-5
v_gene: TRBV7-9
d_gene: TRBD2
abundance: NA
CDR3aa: CASSLAYGSGRGKETQYF
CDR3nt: TGTGCCAGCAGCTTAGCGTACGGTAGCGGGAGAGGGAAAGAGACCCAGTACTTC

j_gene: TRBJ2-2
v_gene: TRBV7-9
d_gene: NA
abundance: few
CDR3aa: CATVPGELFF
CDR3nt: TGTGCCACGGTCCCCGGGGAGCTGTTTTTT

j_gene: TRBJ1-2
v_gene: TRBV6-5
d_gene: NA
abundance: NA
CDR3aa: CASSYSSSGYTF
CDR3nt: TGTGCCAGCAGTTACTCTTCGTCCGGCTACACCTTC

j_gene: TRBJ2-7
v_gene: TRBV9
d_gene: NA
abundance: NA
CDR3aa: CASSGPQGTRYEQYF
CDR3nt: TGTGCCAGCAGCGGGCCACAGGGAACTAGGTACGAGCAGTACTTC

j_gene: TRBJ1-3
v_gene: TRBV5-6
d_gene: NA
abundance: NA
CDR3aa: CASSLELGASRNTIYF
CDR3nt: TGTGCCAGCAGCTTGGAGCTAGGAGCGTCCCGAAACACCATATATTTT

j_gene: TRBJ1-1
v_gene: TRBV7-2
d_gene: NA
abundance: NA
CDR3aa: CASSRRGGDTRVGTEAFF
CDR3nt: TGTGCCAGCAGCCGTAGGGGGGGCGACACAAGGGTTGGCACTGAAGCTTTCTTT

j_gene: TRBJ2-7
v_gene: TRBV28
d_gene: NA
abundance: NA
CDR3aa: CASSFRRRLSYEQYF
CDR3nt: TGTGCCAGCAGTTTTAGAAGGCGGCTCTCCTACGAGCAGTACTTC

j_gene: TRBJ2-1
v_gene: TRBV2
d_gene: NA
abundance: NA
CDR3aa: CASFAAFSYNEQFF
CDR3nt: TGTGCCAGCTTCGCGGCGTTTTCCTACAATGAGCAGTTCTTC